The 4 T cell receptor beta chains reported below all come from one sample, sequenced in a study of beta chain features in type 1 diabetes. Study observations and caveats: All four CD4+ subsets of Type 1 diabetes patients contained TCRB CDR3s that were moderately but significantly shorter.

Expressed TCRB transcripts were sequenced, since all the RNA that had been isolated was reverse transcribed. Assay used: immunoSEQ multiplex PCR; TCRdb lists only in-frame clones, some missing. In the table there are about 150,000 clones, about 9.3% of which are singletons. For these TCRs, the target antigens are not known. Sequenced: central memory CD4+ T cells from blood. These receptors were obtained from a man aged 25-40 years with type 1 diabetes.

CDR3 loop: CASSTRQGAFAFF. DNA for the CDR3: TGTGCCAGTAGTACTCGACAGGGGGCGTTTGCTTTCTTT. The gene calls are TRBV19 and TRBJ1-1; 10 bases are a match to TRBD1. J gave up 11 bases and V 4 bases, and 7 bases lay outside the gene matches. This CDR3 is 13 amino acids long. The V gene's germline CDR1 is LNHDA and CDR2 SQIVND (reference sequence). The entire variable domain, with the rest obtained from reference TRBV19 and TRBJ1-1, is as follows: DGGITQSPKYLFRKEGQNVTLSCEQNLNHDAMYWYRQDPGQGLRLIYYSQIVNDFQKGDIAEGYSVSREKKESFPLTVTSAQKNPTAFYLCASSTRQGAFAFFGQGTRLTVV.

V and J are TRBV5-1 and TRBJ1-2; TRBD1 matches at 7 bases. With V trimmed by 4 bases and J by 4 bases, 7 bases remained unmatched. The CDR3 has 14 amino acids. Germline V gene sequence: CDR1 SGHRS, CDR2 YFSETQ. The CDR3 here is CASSTGTDFYGYTF. CDR3 coding DNA: TGCGCCAGCAGCACCGGGACAGACTTCTATGGCTACACCTTC.

CDR3 in amino acids: CASSRLQGNYGYTF. DNA for the CDR3: TGCGCCAGCAGCCGGTTACAGGGGAACTATGGCTACACCTTC. The chain couples TRBV4-3 to TRBJ1-2, with 7 bases matching TRBD1. The germline V gene has CDR1 LGHNA and CDR2 YSLEER. The trim removed 4 bases at V and 2 bases at J, leaving 4 bases unmatched. The CDR3 runs 14 residues.

This clone was seen more than once but under ten times. This rearrangement joins TRBV30 to TRBJ1-2, with 9 bases aligning to TRBD1. The CDR3 covers 13 residues. J gave up 5 bases and V 3 bases, and 4 bases lay outside the gene matches. The germline V gene encodes CDR1 GTSNPN and CDR2 SVGIG (reference sequence). The CDR3 sequence is CAWRLQGAYGYTF. The CDR3 coding sequence is TGTGCCTGGAGACTACAGGGGGCGTATGGCTACACCTTC.